The 20 T cell receptor beta chains reported below all come from one sample, sequenced in a study of blood T cell repertoires in COVID-19. This table comes from immunoSEQ multiplex PCR, and its TCRdb copy is limited to in-frame clones, with some not included. Altogether 70,000 to 90,000 clones are present, 83% being singletons, with the ten largest covering roughly 11%. Sequences were obtained from peripheral blood. Receptors originate from a human donor in a cohort sampled during active COVID-19.

The chain links TRBV6-5 to TRBJ1-1; 8 bases match TRBD1. CDR1 is MNHEY and CDR2 is SVGAGI in the germline V gene. The junction had 4 bases not matched to a gene; V was cut back by 4 bases and J by 6 bases. There are 13 residues in the CDR3. DNA of the CDR3: TGTGCCAGCAGTTTATTACAGGGGGCTGAAGCTTTCTTT. Translation gives CASSLLQGAEAFF.

The rearrangement uses TRBV5-1 and TRBJ2-5; 8 bases map to TRBD1. V dropped 4 bases and J dropped 1; count of bases not matched to a gene: 9. CDR1 and CDR2 from the germline V gene are SGHRS and YFSETQ. This CDR3 contains 16 residues. In nucleotides, the CDR3 is TGCGCCAGCAGCCGCCAGGGGGCCGAAGTCCAAGAGACCCAGTACTTC. Amino acids: CASSRQGAEVQETQYF.

The rearrangement uses TRBV12-3 or TRBV12-4 and TRBJ2-7, with 8 bases aligning to TRBD1. CDR3 size: 12 residues. The trim removed 6 bases at V and 5 bases at J, leaving 3 bases unmatched. CDR3 coding DNA: TGTGCCAGCAGCCCGGACAGGGACGAGCAGTACTTC. Amino acids: CASSPDRDEQYF.

CDR3 amino acids: CASSLRAEEKLFF. CDR3 DNA sequence: TGTGCCAGCAGCTTACGCGCCGAGGAAAAACTGTTTTTT. This rearrangement joins TRBV7-2 to TRBJ1-4, with D uncertain. Between the trimmed V and J ends, which lost 2 bases and 8 bases, there was a span of 9 bases. The CDR3 is 13 residues long. Per the germline V gene, CDR1 is SGHTA and CDR2 is FQGNSA.

This clone was seen just once. V gene TRBV14 combines with J gene TRBJ2-7; possible D gene TRBD2, 5 bases. V was cut by 5 bases and J by 1 base, with 12 bases left in between. Looked up from germline, CDR1 is SGHDN and CDR2 is FVKESK. CDR3 length: 14 amino acids. In DNA, the CDR3 is TGTGCCAGCAGCATCAGCGGAGCTTCCTACGAGCAGTACTTC. It codes for CASSISGASYEQYF.

This sequence joins TRBV29-1 and TRBJ2-3; the match to TRBD2 covers 9 bases. The V segment lost 6 bases and the J segment 0 bases; nucleotides outside the gene matches: 10. Per germline, CDR1 SQVTM and CDR2 ANQGSEA. The CDR3 contains 16 residues. CDR3: CSVPTGAGGSTDTQYF. The CDR3 region has the DNA TGCAGCGTCCCGACTGGGGCGGGAGGGAGCACAGATACGCAGTATTTT.

The chain couples TRBV2 to TRBJ2-3, with D maybe TRBD2 (6 bases). CDR3 length: 16 residues. CDR1 SNHLY and CDR2 FYNNEI come from the germline V gene. V lost 2 bases and J lost 0, with 12 bases in between. The CDR3 region is CASSEQSSDSTDTQYF. CDR3 sequence (DNA): TGTGCCAGCAGTGAACAGTCTAGCGATAGCACAGATACGCAGTATTTT.

Only one count was recorded for this clone. The V gene is TRBV30, the J gene TRBJ2-3; the D is unclear. The germline gives CDR1 GTSNPN, CDR2 SVGIG (reference sequence). V lost 0 bases and J 9 bases, leaving 16 bases between the germline ends. The CDR3 extends over 14 amino acids. CDR3 loop: CAWSVTPYYRTQYF. The CDR3 region has the DNA TGTGCCTGGAGTGTAACCCCGTATTACAGAACGCAGTATTTT.

J is TRBJ1-6 and V is TRBV6-6; tentatively, D is TRBD1 (5 bases). CDR3 size: 12 residues. V was shortened by 6 bases and J by 9 bases, with 9 bases between the two germline ends. Germline V gene data show CDR1 as MNHNY and CDR2 as SVGAGI (reference sequence). CDR3 sequence reads: CASREGSSPLHF. The DNA for the CDR3 is TGTGCCAGCAGGGAGGGGAGTTCACCCCTCCACTTT.

The chain joins TRBV30 to TRBJ1-6; D ambiguous. The CDR3 contains 13 residues. Germline V gene data show CDR1 as GTSNPN and CDR2 as SVGIG (reference sequence). V was trimmed by 3 bases and J by 9 bases, leaving 12 bases between them. CDR3 nucleotide sequence: TGTGCCTGGAGGCGGGTGCGAGGTTCACCCCTCCACTTT. It specifies CAWRRVRGSPLHF.

This clone was detected only once. The chain couples TRBV30 to TRBJ1-4; D call uncertain. The CDR3 is 15 amino acids. Trimming cost V 7 bases and J 3 bases, with 18 bases left between them. Germline CDR1 reads GTSNPN; CDR2 reads SVGIG (reference sequence). Written as DNA, the CDR3 is TGTGCCTTGTCTTTGAGATGGAGTTCTAATGAAAAACTGTTTTTT. Protein product: CALSLRWSSNEKLFF.

The rearrangement uses TRBV7-2 and TRBJ2-2, with 10 positions matching TRBD2. The CDR3 extends over 17 amino acids. The trim removed 4 bases at V and 2 bases at J, leaving 7 bases unmatched. CDR1 and CDR2 from the germline V gene are SGHTA and FQGNSA. This chain's CDR3 is CASSSQTSGANTGELFF. Written as DNA, the CDR3 is TGTGCCAGCAGCTCCCAAACTAGCGGGGCAAACACCGGGGAGCTGTTTTTT.

J is TRBJ1-2 and V is TRBV6-2 or TRBV6-3, with TRBD1 matching 10 bases. Trimming cost V 5 bases and J 4 bases; bases outside gene matches: 4. The length of the CDR3 is 14 residues. Germline loops: CDR1 MNHEY, CDR2 SVGEGT. CDR3 nucleotides: TGTGCCAGCAGTGGACAGGGGGAGGGCTATGGCTACACCTTC. Translated: CASSGQGEGYGYTF.

This clone showed up just a few times. The chain couples TRBV6-2 or TRBV6-3 to TRBJ1-6; no definite D call. The CDR3 loop spans 18 amino acids. Trimming removed 0 bases from V and 0 bases from J, with 12 bases in between. Germline values: CDR1 MNHEY, CDR2 SVGEGT. The CDR3 sequence: CASSYSSLESSYNSPLHF. CDR3 DNA sequence: TGTGCCAGCAGTTACTCGAGTCTGGAGAGCTCCTATAATTCACCCCTCCACTTT.

This rearrangement joins TRBV7-9 to TRBJ2-7, with unresolved D. CDR3 length equals 16 residues. CDR1 SEHNR and CDR2 FQNEAQ come from the germline V gene (reference sequence). V was trimmed by 1 base and J by 3 bases, leaving 16 bases between them. CDR3 sequence reads: CASSLDGPQIYYEQYF. In DNA, the CDR3 is TGTGCCAGCAGCTTAGATGGCCCTCAGATTTACTACGAGCAGTACTTC.

The chain has TRBV7-2 and TRBJ1-5, with 8 nucleotides matching TRBD1. Germline-derived CDR1 and CDR2 are SGHTA and FQGNSA. The CDR3 loop spans 16 amino acids. Unmatched junction bases numbered 8, after V lost 1 base and J lost 6 bases. CDR3 DNA: TGTGCCAGCAGCTTAGGGGGCAGGGGGCTCAGTCAGCCCCAGCATTTT. Amino acids: CASSLGGRGLSQPQHF.

This chain joins TRBV6-1 and TRBJ1-2; D gene unclear. CDR1 is MNHNS, CDR2 SASEGT, per germline. This CDR3 contains 13 residues. Between the trimmed V and J ends, which lost 2 bases and 5 bases, there was a span of 9 bases. DNA for the CDR3: TGTGCCAGCAGTGAAATGGGGAGATATGGCTACACCTTC. Translated, it gives CASSEMGRYGYTF.

The rearrangement joins TRBV5-4 to TRBJ2-7; 9 bases line up with TRBD2. The J segment lost 4 bases and the V segment lost 1 base, leaving 6 bases of the junction unmatched. This CDR3 has 15 amino acids. Germline loops: CDR1 SGHNT, CDR2 YYREEE (reference sequence). As DNA, the CDR3 is TGTGCCAGCAGCTTGTCGGCGGGAGGGTTATACGAGCAGTACTTC. Protein product: CASSLSAGGLYEQYF.

This sequence joins TRBV5-1 and TRBJ2-7; 7 bases align to TRBD2. Germline V gene lookup returns CDR1 SGHRS and CDR2 YFSETQ. V gave up 4 bases and J gave up 2 bases; unmatched junction bases: 3. The CDR3 has 13 amino acids. The CDR3 protein is CASSAGDTYEQYF. The CDR3 DNA follows: TGCGCCAGCAGCGCGGGGGATACCTACGAGCAGTACTTC.

This chain connects TRBV18 to TRBJ1-4; D is perhaps TRBD1 (6 bases). Trimming shortened V by 2 bases and J by 6 bases, and 13 bases separated the two germline ends. CDR3 length equals 15 residues. Per germline, CDR1 KGHSH and CDR2 LQKENI. CDR3 residues: CASSPTQGNDEKLFF. CDR3 DNA sequence: TGTGCCAGCTCACCAACGCAGGGGAACGATGAAAAACTGTTTTTT.